The sequence of this T cell receptor beta chain was determined in a study of spatial heterogeneity in lung cancer. Across the whole study: There were, on average, more than 9.5 raw-read appearances for each unique TCR and UMI combination.

With 4 bases clipped from V and 4 bases from J, the junction kept 9 bases outside the gene matches. Germline-derived CDR1 and CDR2 are SGDLS and YYNGEE. This CDR3 comprises 15 residues. This clonotype was counted ten times or more. Each CDR3 protein gets one entry after TCRdb re-called the 5' RACE reads with MiXCR. The sample holds roughly 70,000 distinct CDR3 sequences, roughly 15% seen once. Stated time point: sample taken at primary tumor resection. Researchers sequenced whole RNA taken from tumor, nontumor lung or frozen PBMC without sorting. Specimen: PBMCs, collected at surgery. The receptor was derived from a male donor with early-stage non-small cell lung cancer. The rearrangement links TRBV9 to TRBJ2-5; TRBD2 agrees at 8 bases. CDR3 in amino acids: CASSTGLVGAETQYF. CDR3 nucleotides: TGTGCCAGCAGCACGGGACTAGTGGGGGCAGAGACCCAGTACTTC.